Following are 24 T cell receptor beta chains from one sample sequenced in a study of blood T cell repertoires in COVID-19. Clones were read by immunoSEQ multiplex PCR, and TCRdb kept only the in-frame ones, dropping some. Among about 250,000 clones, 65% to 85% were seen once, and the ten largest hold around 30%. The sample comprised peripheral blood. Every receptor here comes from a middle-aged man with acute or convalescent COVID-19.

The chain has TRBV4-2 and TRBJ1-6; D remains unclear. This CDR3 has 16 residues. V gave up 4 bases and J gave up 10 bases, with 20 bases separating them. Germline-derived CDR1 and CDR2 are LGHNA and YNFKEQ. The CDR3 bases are TGTGCCAGCAGCCGCAACCGGGAATCGTTGGGGTCACCCCTCCACTTT. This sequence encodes CASSRNRESLGSPLHF.

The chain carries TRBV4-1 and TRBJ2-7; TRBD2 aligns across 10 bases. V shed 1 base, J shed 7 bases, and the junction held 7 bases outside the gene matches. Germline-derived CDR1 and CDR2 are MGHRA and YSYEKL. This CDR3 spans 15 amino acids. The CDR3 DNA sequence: TGCGCCAGCAGCCAAGCAAGGCTAGCGGGAGAGGAGCAGTACTTC. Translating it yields CASSQARLAGEEQYF.

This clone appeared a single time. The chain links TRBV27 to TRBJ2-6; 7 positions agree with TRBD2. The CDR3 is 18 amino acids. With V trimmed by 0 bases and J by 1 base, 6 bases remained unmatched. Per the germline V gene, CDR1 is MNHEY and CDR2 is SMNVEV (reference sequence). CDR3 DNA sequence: TGTGCCAGCAGTTTATCGATCCGGGGGGTATCTGGGGCCAACGTCCTGACTTTC. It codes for CASSLSIRGVSGANVLTF.

The CDR3 reads CASSTHRGPTEAFF. For the CDR3, the DNA is TGTGCCAGCAGCACACACAGGGGTCCGACTGAAGCTTTCTTT. The rearrangement uses TRBV5-4 and TRBJ1-1; 7 bases are shared with TRBD1. Germline-derived CDR1 and CDR2 are SGHNT and YYREEE (reference sequence). V trimming: 4 bases; J trimming: 5 bases; junction bases outside the gene matches: 8. The CDR3 contains 14 residues.

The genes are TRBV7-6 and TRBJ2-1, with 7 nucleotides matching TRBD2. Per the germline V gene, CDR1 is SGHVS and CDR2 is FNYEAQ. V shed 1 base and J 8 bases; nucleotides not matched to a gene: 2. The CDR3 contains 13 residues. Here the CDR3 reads CASSLGTSDEQFF. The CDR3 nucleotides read TGTGCCAGCAGCTTAGGCACTAGCGATGAGCAGTTCTTC.

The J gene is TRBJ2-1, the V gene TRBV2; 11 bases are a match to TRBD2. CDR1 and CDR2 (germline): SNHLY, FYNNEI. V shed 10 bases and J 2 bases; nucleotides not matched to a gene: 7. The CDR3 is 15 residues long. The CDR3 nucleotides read TGTGCCACCAGAGTAGCGGGAGGGCCCTACAATGAGCAGTTCTTC. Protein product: CATRVAGGPYNEQFF. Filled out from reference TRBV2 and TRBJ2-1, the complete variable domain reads EPEVTQTPSHQVTQMGQEVILRCVPISNHLYFYWYRQILGQKVEFLVSFYNNEISEKSEIFDDQFSVERPDGSNFTLKIRSTKLEDSAMYFCATRVAGGPYNEQFFGPGTRLTVL.

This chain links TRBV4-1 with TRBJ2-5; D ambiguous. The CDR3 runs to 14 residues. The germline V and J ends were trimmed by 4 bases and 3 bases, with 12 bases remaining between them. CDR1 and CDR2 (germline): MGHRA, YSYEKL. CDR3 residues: CASSRPRIEETQYF. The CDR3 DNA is TGCGCCAGCAGCCGCCCTAGAATCGAAGAGACCCAGTACTTC.

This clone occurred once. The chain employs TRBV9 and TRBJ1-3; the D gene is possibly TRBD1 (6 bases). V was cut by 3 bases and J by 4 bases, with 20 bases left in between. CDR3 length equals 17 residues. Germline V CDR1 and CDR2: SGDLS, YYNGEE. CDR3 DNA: TGTGCCAGCAGCGGGTCCCGGCCAGGGGTGGAAGGAAACACCATATATTTT. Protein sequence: CASSGSRPGVEGNTIYF.

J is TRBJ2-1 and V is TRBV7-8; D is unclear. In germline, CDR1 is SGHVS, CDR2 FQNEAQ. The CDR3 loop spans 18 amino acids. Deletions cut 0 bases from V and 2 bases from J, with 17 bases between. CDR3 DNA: TGTGCCAGCAGCTTAGCCCAGGTGAATTTCTACACCTACAATGAGCAGTTCTTC. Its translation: CASSLAQVNFYTYNEQFF.

The CDR3 coding sequence is TGCGCCAGCAGTTTGCGACTAGCTAATGAGCAGTTCTTC. It translates to CASSLRLANEQFF. The chain joins TRBV10-2 to TRBJ2-1; 7 bases map to TRBD2. The CDR3 has 13 amino acids. The germline gives CDR1 WSHSY, CDR2 SAAADI. The V segment lost 5 bases and the J segment 7 bases; nucleotides outside the gene matches: 5.

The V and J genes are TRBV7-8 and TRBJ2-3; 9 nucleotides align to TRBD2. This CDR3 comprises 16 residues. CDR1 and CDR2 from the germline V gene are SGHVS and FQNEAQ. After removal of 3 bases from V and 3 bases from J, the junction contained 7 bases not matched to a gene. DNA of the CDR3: TGTGCCAGCAGCTTGAGGGGACTAGCTTTGACAGATACGCAGTATTTT. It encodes CASSLRGLALTDTQYF.

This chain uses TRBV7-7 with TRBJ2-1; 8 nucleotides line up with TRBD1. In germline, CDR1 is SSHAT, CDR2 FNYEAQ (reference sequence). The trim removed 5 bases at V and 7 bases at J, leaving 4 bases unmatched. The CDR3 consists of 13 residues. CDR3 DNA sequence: TGTGCCAGCAGCCTGGACAGGGAGAATGAGCAGTTCTTC. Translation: CASSLDRENEQFF.

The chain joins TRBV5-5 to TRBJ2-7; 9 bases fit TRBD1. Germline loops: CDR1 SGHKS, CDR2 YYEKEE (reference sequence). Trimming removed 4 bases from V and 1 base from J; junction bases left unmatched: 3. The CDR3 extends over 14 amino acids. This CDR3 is CASSLDRGSYEQYF. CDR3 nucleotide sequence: TGTGCCAGCAGCCTAGACAGGGGGTCCTACGAGCAGTACTTC.

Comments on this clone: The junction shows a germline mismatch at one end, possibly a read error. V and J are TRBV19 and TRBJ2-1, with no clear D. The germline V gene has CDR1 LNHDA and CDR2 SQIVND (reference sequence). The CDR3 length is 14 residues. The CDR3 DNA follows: TGTGCCAGTAGTTTAGACTCCCGCTACAATGAGCAGTTCTTC. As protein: CASSLDSRYNEQFF.

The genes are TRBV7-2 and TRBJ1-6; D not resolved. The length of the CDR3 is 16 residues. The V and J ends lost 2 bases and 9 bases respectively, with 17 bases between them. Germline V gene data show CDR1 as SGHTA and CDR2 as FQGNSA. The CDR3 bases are TGTGCCAGCAGCTTACTTCCAGCCCCCGAGGGTTCACCCCTCCACTTT. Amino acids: CASSLLPAPEGSPLHF.

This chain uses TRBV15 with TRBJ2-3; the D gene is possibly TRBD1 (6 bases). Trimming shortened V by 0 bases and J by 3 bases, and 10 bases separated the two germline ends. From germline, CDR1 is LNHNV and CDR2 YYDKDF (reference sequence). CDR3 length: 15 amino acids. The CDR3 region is CATSRDWGPTDTQYF. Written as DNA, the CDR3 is TGTGCCACCAGCAGAGATTGGGGGCCGACAGATACGCAGTATTTT.

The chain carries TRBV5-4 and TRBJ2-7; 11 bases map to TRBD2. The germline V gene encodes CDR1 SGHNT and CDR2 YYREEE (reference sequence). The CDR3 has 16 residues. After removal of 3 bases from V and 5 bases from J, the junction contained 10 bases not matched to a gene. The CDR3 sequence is CASSSVVTSGSNEQYF. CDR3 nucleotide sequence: TGTGCCAGCAGCTCCGTAGTAACTAGCGGGAGCAACGAGCAGTACTTC.

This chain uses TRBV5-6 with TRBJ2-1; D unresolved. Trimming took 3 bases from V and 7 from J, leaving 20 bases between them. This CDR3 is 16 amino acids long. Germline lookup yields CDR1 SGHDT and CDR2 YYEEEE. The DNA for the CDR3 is TGTGCCAGCAGCTACCTTAGCTCCTTTCTCAGTAATGAGCAGTTCTTC. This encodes CASSYLSSFLSNEQFF. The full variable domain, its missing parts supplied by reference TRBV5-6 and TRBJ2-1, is DAGVTQSPTHLIKTRGQQVTLRCSPKSGHDTVSWYQQALGQGPQFIFQYYEEEERQRGNFPDRFSGHQFPNYSSELNVNALLLGDSALYLCASSYLSSFLSNEQFFGPGTRLTVL.

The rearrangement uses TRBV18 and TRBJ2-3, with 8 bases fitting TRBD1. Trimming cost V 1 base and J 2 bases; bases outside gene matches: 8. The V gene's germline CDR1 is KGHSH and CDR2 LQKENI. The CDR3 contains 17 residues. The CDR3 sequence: CASSPRQGRKSTDTQYF. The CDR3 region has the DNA TGTGCCAGCTCACCACGACAGGGGAGGAAGTCCACAGATACGCAGTATTTT.

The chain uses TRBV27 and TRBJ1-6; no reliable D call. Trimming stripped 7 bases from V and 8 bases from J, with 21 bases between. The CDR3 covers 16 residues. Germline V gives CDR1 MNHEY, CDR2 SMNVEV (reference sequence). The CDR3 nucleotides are TGTGCCAGCACGGACCTTTCCCTCGGAGCGGATTCACCCCTCCACTTT. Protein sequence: CASTDLSLGADSPLHF.

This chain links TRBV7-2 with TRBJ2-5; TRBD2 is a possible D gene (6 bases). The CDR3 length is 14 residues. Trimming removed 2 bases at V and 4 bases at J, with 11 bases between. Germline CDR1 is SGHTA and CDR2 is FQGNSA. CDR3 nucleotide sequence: TGTGCCAGCAGCTTATTCGGGGGTCGAGAGACCCAGTACTTC. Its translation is CASSLFGGRETQYF.

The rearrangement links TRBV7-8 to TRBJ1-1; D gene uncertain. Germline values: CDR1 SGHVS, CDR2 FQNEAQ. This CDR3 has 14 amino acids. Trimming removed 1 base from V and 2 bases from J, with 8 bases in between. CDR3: CASSLGQVNTEAFF. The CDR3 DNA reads TGTGCCAGCAGCTTAGGTCAGGTAAACACTGAAGCTTTCTTT. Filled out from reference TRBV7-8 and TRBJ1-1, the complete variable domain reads GAGVSQSPRYKVAKRGQDVALRCDPISGHVSLFWYQQALGQGPEFLTYFQNEAQLDKSGLPSDRFFAERPEGSVSTLKIQRTQQEDSAVYLCASSLGQVNTEAFFGQGTRLTVV.

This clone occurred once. The DNA for the CDR3 is TGCAGTGCTAGTGTTCTAGCGGGAGCAAGGGAGCAGTTCTTC. Its protein product is CSASVLAGAREQFF. This chain joins TRBV20-1 and TRBJ2-1; 10 nucleotides line up with TRBD2. The CDR3 is 14 amino acids. Unmatched junction bases numbered 9, after V lost 3 bases and J lost 10 bases. The germline V gene encodes CDR1 DFQATT and CDR2 SNEGSKA (reference sequence).

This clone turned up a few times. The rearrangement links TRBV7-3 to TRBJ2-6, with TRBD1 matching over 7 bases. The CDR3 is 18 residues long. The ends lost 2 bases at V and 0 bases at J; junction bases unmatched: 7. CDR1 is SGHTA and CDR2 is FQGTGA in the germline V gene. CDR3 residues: CASSLGDRFFSGANVLTF. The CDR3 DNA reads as TGTGCCAGCAGCTTAGGGGACAGATTTTTCTCTGGGGCCAACGTCCTGACTTTC. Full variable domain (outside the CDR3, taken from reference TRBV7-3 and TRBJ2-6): GAGVSQTPSNKVTEKGKYVELRCDPISGHTALYWYRQSLGQGPEFLIYFQGTGAADDSGLPNDRFFAVRPEGSVSTLKIQRTERGDSAVYLCASSLGDRFFSGANVLTFGAGSRLTVL.